The entry below describes one T cell receptor (beta chain). The sample belongs to a study of blood T cell repertoires in COVID-19. For the study at large: Both acute and convalescent COVID-19 samples were obtained from the United States, Italy and Spain.

In germline, CDR1 is SGHRS, CDR2 YFSETQ. This CDR3 is built from 16 residues. V shed 4 bases, J shed 3 bases, and the junction held 10 bases outside the gene matches. Original analysis: From reference gene primer amplification, estimates of nucleated cell counts were derived. Clones were read by immunoSEQ multiplex PCR, and TCRdb kept only the in-frame ones, dropping some. V, J and clone size reflect that table, while D and trimming were determined from the DNA. The sample contains around 180,000 clones, 88% of which appear only once. This sequence originates from a man in his sixties with acute or convalescent COVID-19. The chain is built from TRBV5-1 and TRBJ2-1, with 7 bases that match TRBD1. Input material: peripheral blood. The chain's CDR3 is CASSQSGTDFYNEQFF. The CDR3 region has the DNA TGCGCCAGCAGCCAGTCCGGGACAGATTTCTACAATGAGCAGTTCTTC.